This T cell receptor beta chain was sequenced during a study of T cells in Graves' hyperthyroidism and ophthalmopathy. Study-level points and caveats: Median prediction lead before ophthalmopathy onset was 6.5 months with the model.

PBMCs were obtained from 9.5 to 10 ml fresh peripheral blood. What was amplified from RNA transcripts were TCR beta CDR3 regions. TCR CDR3 underwent first-round RT-PCR with the HTBI primer set. TCRdb reprocessed the multiplex PCR reads with MiXCR, giving one entry per CDR3 protein. Altogether over 300,000 distinct CDR3 sequences are present, about 15% being singletons, with the ten largest covering 11%. Trimming cost V 3 bases and J 0 bases, with 8 bases left between them. The CDR3 is made up of 14 amino acids. Germline V gene lookup returns CDR1 SEHNR and CDR2 FQNEAQ (reference sequence). This clonotype was found many times. Its antigen is not identified.

The sequence was collected from a woman aged 60-75 years with Graves' hyperthyroidism. The V and J genes are TRBV7-9 and TRBJ1-1, with D possibly being TRBD1 (5 bases). Sequenced input: blood. The CDR3 loop reads CASSFGHLNTEAFF. The CDR3 DNA sequence: TGTGCCAGCAGCTTCGGACATTTGAACACTGAAGCTTTCTTT.